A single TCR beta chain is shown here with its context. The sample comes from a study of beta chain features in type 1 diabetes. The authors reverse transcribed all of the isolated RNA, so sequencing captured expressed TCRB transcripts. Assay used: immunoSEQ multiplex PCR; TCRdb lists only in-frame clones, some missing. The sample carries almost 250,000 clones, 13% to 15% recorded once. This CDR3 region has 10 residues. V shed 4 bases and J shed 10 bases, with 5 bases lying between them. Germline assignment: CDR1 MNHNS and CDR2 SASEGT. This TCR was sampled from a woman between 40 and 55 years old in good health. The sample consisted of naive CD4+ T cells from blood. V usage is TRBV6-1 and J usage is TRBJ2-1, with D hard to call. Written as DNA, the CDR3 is TGTGCCAGCAGTGGTCAAGAGCAGTTCTTC. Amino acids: CASSGQEQFF.